Listed below are T cell receptor beta chains from one sample, sequenced in a study of blood T cell repertoires in COVID-19. Sequenced by immunoSEQ multiplex PCR; TCRdb stores in-frame clones only, minus some. The data hold 150,000 to 160,000 clones, with nearly 80% observed a single time. The sequenced material came from peripheral blood. The receptors here all came from a man aged 80 or over with acute or convalescent COVID-19. Each CDR3 is given with its conserved first and last residue. Each record gives: J gene, clone size, D gene, V gene, CDR3 DNA, CDR3 protein. The D gene is left open where the match is weak. Only part of the rows carry a size: once, few, many, or a class if the clone is expanded.

>TRBJ2-7|-|-|TRBV13
TGTGCCAGCAGCAGCACCGGGCCGGGGAGGGAGCAGTACTTC
CASSSTGPGREQYF
>TRBJ1-2|-|-|TRBV9
TGTGCCAGCAGCGTGGACGGGACTAACTATGGCTACACCTTC
CASSVDGTNYGYTF
>TRBJ1-4|-|-|TRBV29-1
TGCAGCGTGGAGGACAGCGCTAATGAAAAACTGTTTTTT
CSVEDSANEKLFF
>TRBJ2-6|-|-|TRBV7-2
TGTGCCAGCAGCTTAGGTCAGGGGCGTGGGGCCAACGTCCTGACTTTC
CASSLGQGRGANVLTF
>TRBJ1-2|-|TRBD1|TRBV3-1/TRBV3-2
TGTGCCAGCAGCCAACAGACAGGGGCCTATGGCTACACCTTC
CASSQQTGAYGYTF
>TRBJ1-1|-|-|TRBV7-8
TGTGCCAGCAGCCTCTCCTCGACATCGAACACTGAAGCTTTCTTT
CASSLSSTSNTEAFF
>TRBJ2-1|many|-|TRBV2
TGTGCCAGCAGTGGGCTAGCTTGGGCCAATGAGCAGTTCTTC
CASSGLAWANEQFF
>TRBJ2-3|-|TRBD2|TRBV7-9
TGTGCCAGCAGCTGGGGCGGCGCGGGGGGCAGAGATACGCAGTATTTT
CASSWGGAGGRDTQYF
>TRBJ1-2|-|-|TRBV9
TGTGCCAGCAGCGCGGACAGTTCGACGGGCTACACCTTC
CASSADSSTGYTF
>TRBJ2-4|-|TRBD1|TRBV19
TGTGCCAGTAGTAAAGAGCATCCGGGACAGGGGCCCAAAAACATTCAGTACTTC
CASSKEHPGQGPKNIQYF
>TRBJ1-2|-|-|TRBV28
TGTGCCAGCAGTTATTCTTCGGGAGGGCTTGGTGGCTACACCTTC
CASSYSSGGLGGYTF